This paragraph covers one T cell receptor (beta chain) sequence. The data originate from a study of OX40 agonist ivuxolimab in advanced cancers. The V and J ends lost 6 bases and 1 base respectively, with 17 bases between them. CDR3 length: 16 residues. Per germline, CDR1 SGHTA and CDR2 FQGTGA. This table comes from immunoSEQ multiplex PCR, and its TCRdb copy is limited to in-frame clones, with some not included. The sample lists some 35,000 clones, around four fifths occurring once. Specimen: CD4+ or CD8+ T cells sorted from blood, collected in a trial of the OX40 agonist ivuxolimab. The rearrangement joins TRBV7-3 to TRBJ2-3; TRBD1 might be the D (5 bases). This clonotype originated in an adult with an advanced solid tumor such as melanoma, head and neck, liver or kidney cancer. CDR3 DNA: TGTGCCAGCAGTCGCCTAGTTTGGGGCGGCACAGATACGCAGTATTTT. As protein: CASSRLVWGGTDTQYF.